This TCR beta chain was captured in a study of PD-L1 blockade in urothelial cancer. Study details: Researchers looked at the blood 3 weeks (second dose) and 6 weeks after treatment began. Blood gave a median approximately 140,000 T cells. Study observations and caveats: At 3 weeks on treatment, tumor-associated clones expanded more with durable benefit.

This CDR3 spans 16 amino acids. From germline, CDR1 is LNHDA and CDR2 SQIVND (reference sequence). The V and J ends lost 6 bases and 4 bases, in that order; junction bases with no gene match: 7. Notes on this clone: The antigen remains undetermined.

Method: immunoSEQ multiplex PCR; TCRdb's copy keeps in-frame clones and lacks some. The sample lists about 110,000 clones, around 93% occurring once. Described time point: peripheral blood 6 weeks after treatment start. Here the sequenced sample was PBMCs, taken around atezolizumab (anti-PD-L1) treatment. The sequence came from a man in his fifties or sixties with urothelial cancer. The gene calls are TRBV19 and TRBJ2-1; 12 bases are shared with TRBD2. The CDR3 spells CASSQTSGGRYNEQFF. In DNA form, the CDR3 reads TGTGCCAGTAGCCAGACTAGCGGGGGTCGTTACAATGAGCAGTTCTTC.